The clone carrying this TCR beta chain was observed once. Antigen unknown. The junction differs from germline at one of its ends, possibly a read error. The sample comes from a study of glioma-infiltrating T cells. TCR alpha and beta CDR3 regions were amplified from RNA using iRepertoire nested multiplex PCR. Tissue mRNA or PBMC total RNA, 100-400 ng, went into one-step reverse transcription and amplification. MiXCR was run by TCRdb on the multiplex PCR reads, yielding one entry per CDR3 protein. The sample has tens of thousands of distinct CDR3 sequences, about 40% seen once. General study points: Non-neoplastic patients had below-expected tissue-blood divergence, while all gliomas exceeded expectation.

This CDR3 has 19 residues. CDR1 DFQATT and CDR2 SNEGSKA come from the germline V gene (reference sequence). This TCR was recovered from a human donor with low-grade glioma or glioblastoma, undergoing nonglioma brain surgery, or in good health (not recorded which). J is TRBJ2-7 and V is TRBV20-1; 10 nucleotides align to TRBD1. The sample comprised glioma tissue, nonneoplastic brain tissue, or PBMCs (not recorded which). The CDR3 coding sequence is TGTAGTGCTAGAGGGCAGGGGACAGGGGCCTCGACTAGCTCCTACGAGCAGTACTTC. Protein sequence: CSARGQGTGASTSSYEQYF.